The 11 T cell receptor beta chains below all came from one sample that was sequenced in a study of T cell responses to AZD1222 COVID-19 vaccine. Assay: immunoSEQ multiplex PCR; the TCRdb copy retains only in-frame clones and omits some. Of under 200,000 clones listed, more than 75% are singletons. The specimen comprised peripheral blood, sampled 28 days after the second AZD1222 dose. These receptors originate from an adult who received the AZD1222 COVID-19 vaccine.

Concerning this clone itself: The same CDR3 also results from other DNA sequences found in this sample. The rearrangement joins TRBV7-2 to TRBJ1-3; D is unclear. The CDR3 has 13 residues. The germline V and J ends were trimmed by 6 bases and 0 bases, with 6 bases remaining between them. The V gene's germline CDR1 is SGHTA and CDR2 FQGNSA. The DNA of the CDR3 is TGTGCCAGCAGTCTGGGCTCTGGAAACACCATATATTTT. Translating it yields CASSLGSGNTIYF.

The chain joins TRBV2 to TRBJ2-1, with 14 bases that match TRBD2. The CDR3 runs 17 residues. The germline gives CDR1 SNHLY, CDR2 FYNNEI. Trimming at V came to 8 bases and at J to 8 bases, leaving 14 bases not matched to a gene. The CDR3, as DNA: TGTGCCAGCGGGAGGACTAGCGGGAGGAGTAGTTTTTATGAGCAGTTCTTC. It translates to CASGRTSGRSSFYEQFF.

The V gene is TRBV6-2 or TRBV6-3, the J gene TRBJ1-1; D not certain. Germline CDR1 is MNHEY and CDR2 is SVGEGT. V was shortened by 4 bases and J by 3 bases, with 15 bases between the two germline ends. The CDR3 totals 15 residues. The CDR3 bases are TGTGCCAGCAGTTTAGGGAGGGTAGTTGACACTGAAGCTTTCTTT. Residues: CASSLGRVVDTEAFF.

The chain employs TRBV27 and TRBJ2-2, with a possible D match to TRBD1 (6 bases). V was shortened by 10 bases and J by 1 base, with 16 bases between the two germline ends. The length of the CDR3 is 15 residues. The germline gives CDR1 MNHEY, CDR2 SMNVEV (reference sequence). Written as DNA, the CDR3 is TGTGCCACTTCGCTCAGGGGAAGGAACACCGGGGAGCTGTTTTTT. The encoded protein is CATSLRGRNTGELFF.

This chain joins TRBV19 and TRBJ1-1; TRBD1 agrees at 7 bases. Germline V CDR1 and CDR2: LNHDA, SQIVND (reference sequence). CDR3 length equals 15 residues. Losses at the gene ends were 6 bases for V and 0 bases for J; bases not matched to a gene: 7. CDR3 DNA: TGTGCCAGTAGGACCGGGACAGCCCTGAACACTGAAGCTTTCTTT. Translated, it gives CASRTGTALNTEAFF.

The chain is built from TRBV4-2 and TRBJ1-1; maybe TRBD1 (6 bases). The CDR3 runs 14 residues. V lost 2 bases, J lost 6 bases, and 13 bases lay in between. Germline lookup yields CDR1 LGHNA and CDR2 YNFKEQ. The CDR3, as DNA: TGTGCCAGCAGCCAAACGACAGGAGTCGCTGAAGCTTTCTTT. Encoded protein: CASSQTTGVAEAFF.

The CDR3, as DNA: TGTGCCAGCAGCTTAGAGGGGGGGAAAGAGCAGTTCTTC. Translating it yields CASSLEGGKEQFF. The chain recombines TRBV11-3 with TRBJ2-1, with 7 nucleotides matching TRBD2. The V gene's germline CDR1 is SGHNT and CDR2 YENEEA. The V gene end was trimmed by 0 bases and the J gene end by 10 bases; junction bases not matched to a gene: 3. The CDR3 is made up of 13 amino acids.

The chain carries TRBV6-5 and TRBJ1-5; no definite D call. Deletions cut 8 bases from V and 9 bases from J, with 20 bases between. Germline CDR1 is MNHEY and CDR2 is SVGAGI. The CDR3 sequence is 14 residues long. CDR3 protein: CASLTTSGGSPQHF. In DNA, the CDR3 is TGTGCCAGCCTCACCACCAGCGGCGGTTCGCCCCAGCATTTT.

The chain joins TRBV2 to TRBJ2-5, with a tentative D call TRBD1 (6 bases). V was clipped by 5 bases and J by 2 bases, with 12 bases between them. Germline V gene lookup returns CDR1 SNHLY and CDR2 FYNNEI. There are 14 residues in the CDR3. The CDR3 here is CASSPAGVQETQYF. The CDR3, as DNA: TGTGCCAGCAGTCCGGCAGGGGTACAAGAGACCCAGTACTTC.

Worth noting for this clone: In the same sample, other DNA sequences code for this CDR3. The chain recombines TRBV2 with TRBJ2-2; D gene ambiguous. This CDR3 is 11 amino acids long. Trimming pared 4 bases from V and 8 bases from J, leaving 5 bases between. Germline lookup yields CDR1 SNHLY and CDR2 FYNNEI. CDR3 sequence: CASSVTGELFF. The DNA of the CDR3 is TGTGCCAGCAGTGTTACTGGGGAGCTGTTTTTT.

This clone has a handful of counts. This rearrangement joins TRBV5-1 to TRBJ2-3; 10 nucleotides align to TRBD2. The CDR3 runs to 15 residues. V lost 1 base and J lost 4; bases outside the gene matches: 3. Germline CDR1 is SGHRS and CDR2 is YFSETQ. CDR3 sequence (DNA): TGCGCCAGCAGCTTGTCAAGCGGGGGGGCAGATACGCAGTATTTT. Its translation is CASSLSSGGADTQYF.